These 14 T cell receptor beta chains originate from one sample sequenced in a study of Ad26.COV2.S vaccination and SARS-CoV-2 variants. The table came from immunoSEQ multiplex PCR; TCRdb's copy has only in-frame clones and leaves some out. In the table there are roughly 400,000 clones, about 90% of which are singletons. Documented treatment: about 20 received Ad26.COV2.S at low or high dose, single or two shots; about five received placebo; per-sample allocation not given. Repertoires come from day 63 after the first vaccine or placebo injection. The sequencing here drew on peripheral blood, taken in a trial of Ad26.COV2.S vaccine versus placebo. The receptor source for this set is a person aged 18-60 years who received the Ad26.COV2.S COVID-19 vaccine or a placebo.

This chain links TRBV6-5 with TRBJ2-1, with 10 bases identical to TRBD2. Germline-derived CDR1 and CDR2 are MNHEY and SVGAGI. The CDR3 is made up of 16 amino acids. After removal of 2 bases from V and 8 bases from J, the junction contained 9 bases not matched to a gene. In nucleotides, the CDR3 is TGTGCCAGCAGTTACGGCGGGACTAGCGATCGTGATGAGCAGTTCTTC. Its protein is CASSYGGTSDRDEQFF.

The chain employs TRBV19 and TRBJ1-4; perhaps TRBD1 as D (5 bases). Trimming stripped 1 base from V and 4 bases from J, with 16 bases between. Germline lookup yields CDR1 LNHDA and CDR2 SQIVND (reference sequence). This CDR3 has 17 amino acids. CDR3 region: CASSIGGERTFNEKLFF. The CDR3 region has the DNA TGTGCCAGTAGTATAGGCGGAGAGCGGACATTTAATGAAAAACTGTTTTTT.

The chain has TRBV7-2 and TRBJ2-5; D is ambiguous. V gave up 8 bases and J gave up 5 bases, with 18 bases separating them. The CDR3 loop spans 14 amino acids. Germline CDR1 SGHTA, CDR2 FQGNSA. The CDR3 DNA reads TGTGCCAGCTCGATTGACTTGGGGTCGGAGACCCAGTACTTC. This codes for CASSIDLGSETQYF.

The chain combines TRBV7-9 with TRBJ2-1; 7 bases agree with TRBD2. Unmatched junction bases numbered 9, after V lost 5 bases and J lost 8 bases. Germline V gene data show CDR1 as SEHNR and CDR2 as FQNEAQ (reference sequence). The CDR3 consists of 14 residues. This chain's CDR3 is CASSADATSHEQFF. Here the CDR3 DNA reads TGTGCCAGCAGCGCCGACGCGACTAGCCATGAGCAGTTCTTC.

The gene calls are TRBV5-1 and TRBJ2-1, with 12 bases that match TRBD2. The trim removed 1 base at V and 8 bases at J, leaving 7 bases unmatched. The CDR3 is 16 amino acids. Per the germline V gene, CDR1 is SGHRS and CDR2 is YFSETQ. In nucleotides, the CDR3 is TGCGCCAGCAGCTTGATGACTAGCGGGAGAGGTGATGAGCAGTTCTTC. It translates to CASSLMTSGRGDEQFF.

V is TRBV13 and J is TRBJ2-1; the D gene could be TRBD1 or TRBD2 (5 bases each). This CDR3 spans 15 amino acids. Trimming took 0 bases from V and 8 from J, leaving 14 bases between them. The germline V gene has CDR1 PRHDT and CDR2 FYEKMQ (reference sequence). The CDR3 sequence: CASSLGGTLAYEQFF. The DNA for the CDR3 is TGTGCCAGCAGCTTAGGAGGGACCCTTGCCTATGAGCAGTTCTTC. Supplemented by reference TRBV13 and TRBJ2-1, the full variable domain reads AAGVIQSPRHLIKEKRETATLKCYPIPRHDTVYWYQQGPGQDPQFLISFYEKMQSDKGSIPDRFSAQQFSDYHSELNMSSLELGDSALYFCASSLGGTLAYEQFFGPGTRLTVL.

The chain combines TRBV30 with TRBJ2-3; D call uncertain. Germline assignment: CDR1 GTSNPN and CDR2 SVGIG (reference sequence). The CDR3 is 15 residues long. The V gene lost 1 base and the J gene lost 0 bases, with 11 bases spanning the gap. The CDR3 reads CAWSGLGGSTDTQYF. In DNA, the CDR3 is TGTGCCTGGAGTGGCTTGGGCGGCAGCACAGATACGCAGTATTTT.

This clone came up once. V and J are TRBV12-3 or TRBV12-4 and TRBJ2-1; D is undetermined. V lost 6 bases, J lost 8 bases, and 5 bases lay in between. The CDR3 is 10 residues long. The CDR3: CASSSDEQFF. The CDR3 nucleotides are TGTGCCAGCAGCTCAGATGAGCAGTTCTTC.

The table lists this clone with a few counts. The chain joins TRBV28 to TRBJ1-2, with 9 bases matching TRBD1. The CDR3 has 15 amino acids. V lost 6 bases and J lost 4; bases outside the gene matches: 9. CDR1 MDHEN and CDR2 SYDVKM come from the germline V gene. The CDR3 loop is CASSKFGTGPYGYTF. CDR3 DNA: TGTGCCAGCAGCAAGTTCGGGACAGGGCCCTATGGCTACACCTTC.

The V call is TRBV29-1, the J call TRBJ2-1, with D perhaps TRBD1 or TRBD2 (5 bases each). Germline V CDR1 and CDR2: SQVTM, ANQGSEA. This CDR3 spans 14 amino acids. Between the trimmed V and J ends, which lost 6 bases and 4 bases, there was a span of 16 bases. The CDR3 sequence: CSVSREGSYNEQFF. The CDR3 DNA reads TGCAGCGTCTCAAGAGAGGGGTCTTACAATGAGCAGTTCTTC.

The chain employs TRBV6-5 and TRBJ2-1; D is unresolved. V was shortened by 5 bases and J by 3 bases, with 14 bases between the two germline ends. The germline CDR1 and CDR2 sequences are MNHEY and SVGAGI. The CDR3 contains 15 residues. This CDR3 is CASSLGVAGYNEQFF. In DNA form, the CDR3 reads TGTGCCAGCAGTCTAGGAGTGGCCGGCTACAATGAGCAGTTCTTC.

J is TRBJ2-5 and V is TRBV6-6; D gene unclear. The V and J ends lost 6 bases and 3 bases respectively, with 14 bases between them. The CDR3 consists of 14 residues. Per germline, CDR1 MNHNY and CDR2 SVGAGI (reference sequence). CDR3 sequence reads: CASSPPAGKETQYF. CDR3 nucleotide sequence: TGTGCCAGCAGCCCGCCAGCCGGTAAAGAGACCCAGTACTTC.

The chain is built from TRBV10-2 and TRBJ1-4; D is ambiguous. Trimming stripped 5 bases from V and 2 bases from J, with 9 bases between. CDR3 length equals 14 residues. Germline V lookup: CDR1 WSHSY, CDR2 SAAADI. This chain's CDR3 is CASSPMATNEKLFF. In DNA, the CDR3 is TGCGCCAGCAGTCCTATGGCGACTAATGAAAAACTGTTTTTT.

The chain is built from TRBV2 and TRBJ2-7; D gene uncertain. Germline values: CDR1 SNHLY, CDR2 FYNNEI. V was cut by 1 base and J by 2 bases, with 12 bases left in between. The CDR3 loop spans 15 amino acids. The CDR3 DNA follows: TGTGCCAGCAGTGAAGTTGTGGGTTCAACCTACGAGCAGTACTTC. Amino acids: CASSEVVGSTYEQYF.